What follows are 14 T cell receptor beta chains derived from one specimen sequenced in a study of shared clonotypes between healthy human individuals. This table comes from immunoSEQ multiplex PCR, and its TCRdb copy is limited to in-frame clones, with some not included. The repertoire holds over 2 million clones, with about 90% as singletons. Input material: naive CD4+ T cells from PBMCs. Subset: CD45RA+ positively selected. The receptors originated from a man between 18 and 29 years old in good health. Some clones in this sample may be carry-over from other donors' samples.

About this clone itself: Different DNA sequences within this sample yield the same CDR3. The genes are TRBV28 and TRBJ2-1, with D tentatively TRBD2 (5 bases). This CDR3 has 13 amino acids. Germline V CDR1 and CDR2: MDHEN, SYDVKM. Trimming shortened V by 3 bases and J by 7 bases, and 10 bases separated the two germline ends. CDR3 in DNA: TGTGCCAGCAGTTTTGGGCTAGCAAATGAGCAGTTCTTC. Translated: CASSFGLANEQFF.

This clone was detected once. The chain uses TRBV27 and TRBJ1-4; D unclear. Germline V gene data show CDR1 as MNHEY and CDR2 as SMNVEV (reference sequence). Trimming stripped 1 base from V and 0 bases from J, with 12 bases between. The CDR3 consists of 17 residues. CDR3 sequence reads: CASSLLATDATNEKLFF. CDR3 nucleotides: TGTGCCAGCAGTTTATTGGCGACCGATGCAACTAATGAAAAACTGTTTTTT.

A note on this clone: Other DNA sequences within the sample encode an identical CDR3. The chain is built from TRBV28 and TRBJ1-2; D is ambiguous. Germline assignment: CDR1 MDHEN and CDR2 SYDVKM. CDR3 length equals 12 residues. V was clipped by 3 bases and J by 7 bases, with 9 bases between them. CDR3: CASSLSVGGYTF. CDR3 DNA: TGTGCCAGCAGTTTGTCCGTAGGTGGCTACACCTTC.

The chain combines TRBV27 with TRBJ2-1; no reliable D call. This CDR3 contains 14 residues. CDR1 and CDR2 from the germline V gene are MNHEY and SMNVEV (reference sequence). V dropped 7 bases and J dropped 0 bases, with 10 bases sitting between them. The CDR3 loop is CASTKVDSYNEQFF. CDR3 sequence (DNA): TGTGCCAGCACCAAGGTAGACTCCTACAATGAGCAGTTCTTC.

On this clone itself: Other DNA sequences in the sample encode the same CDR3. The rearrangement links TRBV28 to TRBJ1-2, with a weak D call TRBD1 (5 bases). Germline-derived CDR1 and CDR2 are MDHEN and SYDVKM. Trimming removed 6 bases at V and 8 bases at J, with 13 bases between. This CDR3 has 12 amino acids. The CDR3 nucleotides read TGTGCCAGCAGCCTCACGGGGCGAGGCTACACCTTC. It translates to CASSLTGRGYTF.

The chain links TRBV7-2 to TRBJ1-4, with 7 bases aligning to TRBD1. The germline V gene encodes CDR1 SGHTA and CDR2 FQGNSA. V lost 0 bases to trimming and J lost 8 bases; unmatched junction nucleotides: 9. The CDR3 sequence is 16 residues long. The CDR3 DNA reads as TGTGCCAGCAGCTTAGCCACAGCAGGGGGACAAGAAAAACTGTTTTTT. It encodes CASSLATAGGQEKLFF. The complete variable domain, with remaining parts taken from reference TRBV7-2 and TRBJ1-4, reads GAGVSQSPSNKVTEKGKDVELRCDPISGHTALYWYRQSLGQGLEFLIYFQGNSAPDKSGLPSDRFSAERTGGSVSTLTIQRTQQEDSAVYLCASSLATAGGQEKLFFGSGTQLSVL.

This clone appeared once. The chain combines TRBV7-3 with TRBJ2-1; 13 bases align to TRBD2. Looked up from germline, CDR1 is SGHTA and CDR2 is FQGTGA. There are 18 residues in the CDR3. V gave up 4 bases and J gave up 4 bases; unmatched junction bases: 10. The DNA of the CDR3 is TGTGCCAGCAGCTCGCTCCCCTGGACTAGCGGGAGATACAATGAGCAGTTCTTC. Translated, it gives CASSSLPWTSGRYNEQFF.

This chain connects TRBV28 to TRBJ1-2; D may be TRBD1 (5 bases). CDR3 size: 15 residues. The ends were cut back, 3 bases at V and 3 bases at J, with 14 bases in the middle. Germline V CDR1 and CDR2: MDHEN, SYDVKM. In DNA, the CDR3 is TGTGCCAGCAGTTTTAGTCCAGGGAGGCACTATGGCTACACCTTC. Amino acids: CASSFSPGRHYGYTF.

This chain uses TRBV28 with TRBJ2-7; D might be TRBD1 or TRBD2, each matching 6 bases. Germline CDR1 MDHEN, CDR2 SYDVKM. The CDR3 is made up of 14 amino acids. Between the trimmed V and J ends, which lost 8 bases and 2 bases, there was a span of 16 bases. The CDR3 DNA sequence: TGTGCCAGCCGTGGGGGGCACCCTCCCTACGAGCAGTACTTC. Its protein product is CASRGGHPPYEQYF.

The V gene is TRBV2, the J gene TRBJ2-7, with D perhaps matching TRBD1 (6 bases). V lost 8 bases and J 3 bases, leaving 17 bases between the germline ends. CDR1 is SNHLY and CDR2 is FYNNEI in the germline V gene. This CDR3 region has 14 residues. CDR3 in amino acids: CASLPEQGRYEQYF. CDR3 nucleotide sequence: TGTGCCAGCTTACCCGAACAGGGACGCTACGAGCAGTACTTC.

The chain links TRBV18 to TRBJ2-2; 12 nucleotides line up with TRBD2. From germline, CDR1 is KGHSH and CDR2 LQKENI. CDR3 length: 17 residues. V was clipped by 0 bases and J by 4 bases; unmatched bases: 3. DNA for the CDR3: TGTGCCAGCTCACCACCTGCACTAGCGGGAGGCACCGGGGAGCTGTTTTTT. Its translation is CASSPPALAGGTGELFF.

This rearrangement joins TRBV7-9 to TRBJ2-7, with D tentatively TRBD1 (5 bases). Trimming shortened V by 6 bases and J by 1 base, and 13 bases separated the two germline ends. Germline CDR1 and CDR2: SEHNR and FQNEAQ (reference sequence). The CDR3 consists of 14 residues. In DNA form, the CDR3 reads TGTGCCAGCAGTAACCCAGGGATGTCCTACGAGCAGTACTTC. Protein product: CASSNPGMSYEQYF.

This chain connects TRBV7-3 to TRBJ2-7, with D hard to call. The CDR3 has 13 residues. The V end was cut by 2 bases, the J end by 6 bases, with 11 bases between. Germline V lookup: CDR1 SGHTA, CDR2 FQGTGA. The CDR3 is CASSLGLRGEQYF. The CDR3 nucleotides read TGTGCCAGCAGCTTAGGGCTCCGCGGCGAGCAGTACTTC.

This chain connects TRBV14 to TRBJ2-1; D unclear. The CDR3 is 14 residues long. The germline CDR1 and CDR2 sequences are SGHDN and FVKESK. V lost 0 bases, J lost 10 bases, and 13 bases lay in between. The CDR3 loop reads CASSQDMGLGEQFF. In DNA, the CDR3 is TGTGCCAGCAGCCAAGATATGGGGTTAGGCGAGCAGTTCTTC.